The rows below give T cell receptor beta chains drawn from one sample of a study of OX40 agonist ivuxolimab in advanced cancers. Data came from immunoSEQ multiplex PCR; TCRdb stores just in-frame clones and leaves some out. Counted here are 65,000 to 95,000 clones, roughly 80% occurring once; the ten biggest clones make up roughly 2.1%. The sequencing used CD4+ or CD8+ T cells sorted from blood, collected in a trial of the OX40 agonist ivuxolimab. Receptor source: an adult with an advanced solid tumor such as melanoma, head and neck, liver or kidney cancer. CDR3s include the opening cysteine and the closing phenylalanine or tryptophan. Only part of the rows carry a size: once, few, many, or a class if the clone is expanded.

CDR3 | V | size
CASGNSNQPQHF | TRBV6-5 | few
CASSVAGVSRNEQFF | TRBV28 | once
CASSARLGAPEAFF | TRBV9 | few
CASSSGLAGGGETQYF | TRBV7-7 | NA
CASSLGGSGSGSYNEQFF | TRBV5-6 | NA
CASSFSPGLNTEAFF | TRBV5-6 | NA
CASSQAQGAYGELFF | TRBV7-8 | NA
CASSLGQARTNEKLFF | TRBV7-8 | once
CASSKQGSTEAFF | TRBV6-6 | once
CASSLGYMNTEAFF | TRBV5-1 | NA
CASSYWGAAGNTIYF | TRBV6-6 | NA
CASSQDPHRYTDTQYF | TRBV14 | NA
CASSLVQGAEAFF | TRBV7-3 | once
CAISALQDIQYF | TRBV10-3 | NA